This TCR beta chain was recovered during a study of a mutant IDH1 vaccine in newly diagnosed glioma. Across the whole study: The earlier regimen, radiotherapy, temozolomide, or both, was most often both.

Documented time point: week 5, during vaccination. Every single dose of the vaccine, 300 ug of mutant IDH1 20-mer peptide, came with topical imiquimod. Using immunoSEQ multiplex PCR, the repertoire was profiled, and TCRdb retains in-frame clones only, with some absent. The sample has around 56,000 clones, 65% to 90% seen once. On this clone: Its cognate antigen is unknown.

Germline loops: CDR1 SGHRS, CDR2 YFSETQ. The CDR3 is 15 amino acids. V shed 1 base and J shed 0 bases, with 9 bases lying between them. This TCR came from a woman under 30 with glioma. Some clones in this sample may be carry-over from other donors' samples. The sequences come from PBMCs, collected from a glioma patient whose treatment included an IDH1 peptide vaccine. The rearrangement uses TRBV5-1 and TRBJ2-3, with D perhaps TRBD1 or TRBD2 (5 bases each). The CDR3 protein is CASSLIRGSTDTQYF. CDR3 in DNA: TGCGCCAGCAGCTTGATCCGGGGCAGCACAGATACGCAGTATTTT.